This TCR beta chain was obtained from a study of CD8+ T cells in alopecia areata. Study-level background: Treated patients were given 5 to 10 mg oral tofacitinib twice daily.

The CDR3 is made up of 17 amino acids. V was cut by 1 base and J by 4 bases, with 19 bases left in between. The V gene's germline CDR1 is LNHDA and CDR2 SQIVND (reference sequence). It was cDNA, reverse transcribed from extracted RNA, that served as the sequencing template. Data came from immunoSEQ multiplex PCR; TCRdb stores just in-frame clones and leaves some out. The sample includes 150,000 to 200,000 clones, around 60% seen only once; the top ten take roughly 15%. Specimen: CD4+ T cells sorted from blood, collected at week 0. The TCR was taken from a human donor with alopecia areata. The chain recombines TRBV19 with TRBJ1-2, with a tentative D call TRBD1 (6 bases). For the CDR3, the DNA is TGTGCCAGTAGTATAGTCCCACGACTGAAAGGGGGCTATGGCTACACCTTC. Protein product: CASSIVPRLKGGYGYTF.